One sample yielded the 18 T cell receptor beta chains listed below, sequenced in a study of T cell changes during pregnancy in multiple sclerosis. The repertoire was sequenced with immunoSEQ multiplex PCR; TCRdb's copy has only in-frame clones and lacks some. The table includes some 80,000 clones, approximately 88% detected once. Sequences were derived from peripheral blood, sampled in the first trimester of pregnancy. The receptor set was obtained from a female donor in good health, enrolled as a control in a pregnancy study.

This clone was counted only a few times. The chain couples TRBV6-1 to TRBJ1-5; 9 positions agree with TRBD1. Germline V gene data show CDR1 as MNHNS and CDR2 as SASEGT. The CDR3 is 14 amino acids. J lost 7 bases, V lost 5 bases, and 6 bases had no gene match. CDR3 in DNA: TGTGCCAGCAGTCCGGACAGGGGCCGGCAGCCCCAGCATTTT. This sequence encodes CASSPDRGRQPQHF.

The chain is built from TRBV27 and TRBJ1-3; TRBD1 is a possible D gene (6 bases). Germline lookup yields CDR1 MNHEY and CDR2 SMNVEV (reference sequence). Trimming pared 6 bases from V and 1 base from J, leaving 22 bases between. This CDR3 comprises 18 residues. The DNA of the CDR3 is TGTGCCAGCAGGACTAACAACCGGGGGGCGCTTTCTGGAAACACCATATATTTT. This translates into CASRTNNRGALSGNTIYF.

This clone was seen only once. DNA of the CDR3: TGTGCCAGTAGTATGACTAGCGGGAGAGTCAGTGAGCAGTTCTTC. It is translated as CASSMTSGRVSEQFF. J is TRBJ2-1 and V is TRBV19; the match to TRBD2 covers 12 bases. V trimming: 3 bases; J trimming: 9 bases; junction bases outside the gene matches: 6. This CDR3 is 15 amino acids long. Germline CDR1 is LNHDA and CDR2 is SQIVND (reference sequence). Filled out from reference TRBV19 and TRBJ2-1, the complete variable domain reads DGGITQSPKYLFRKEGQNVTLSCEQNLNHDAMYWYRQDPGQGLRLIYYSQIVNDFQKGDIAEGYSVSREKKESFPLTVTSAQKNPTAFYLCASSMTSGRVSEQFFGPGTRLTVL.

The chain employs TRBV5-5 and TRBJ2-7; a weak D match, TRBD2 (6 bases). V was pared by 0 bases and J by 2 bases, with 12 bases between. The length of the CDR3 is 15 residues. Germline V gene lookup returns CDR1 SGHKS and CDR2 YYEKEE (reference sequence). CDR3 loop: CASSLEKLAAYEQYF. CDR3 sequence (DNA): TGTGCCAGCAGCTTGGAAAAACTAGCAGCCTACGAGCAGTACTTC.

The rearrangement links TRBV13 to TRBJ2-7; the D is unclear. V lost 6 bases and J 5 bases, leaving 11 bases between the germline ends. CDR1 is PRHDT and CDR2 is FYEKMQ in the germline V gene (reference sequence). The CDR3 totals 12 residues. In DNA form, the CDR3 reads TGTGCCAGCAGTTCCACGGCGGACGAGCAGTACTTC. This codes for CASSSTADEQYF.

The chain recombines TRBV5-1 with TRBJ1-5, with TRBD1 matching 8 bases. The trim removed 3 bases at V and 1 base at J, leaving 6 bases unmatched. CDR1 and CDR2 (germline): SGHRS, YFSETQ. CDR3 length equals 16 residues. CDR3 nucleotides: TGCGCCAGCAGCTCCGGACAGGGTGAGAGCAATCAGCCCCAGCATTTT. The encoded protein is CASSSGQGESNQPQHF.

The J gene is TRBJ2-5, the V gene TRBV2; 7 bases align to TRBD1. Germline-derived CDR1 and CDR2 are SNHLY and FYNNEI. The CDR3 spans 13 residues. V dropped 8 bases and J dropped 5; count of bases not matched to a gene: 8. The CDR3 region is CASEDRVGETQYF. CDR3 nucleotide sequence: TGTGCCAGCGAAGACAGGGTAGGCGAGACCCAGTACTTC.

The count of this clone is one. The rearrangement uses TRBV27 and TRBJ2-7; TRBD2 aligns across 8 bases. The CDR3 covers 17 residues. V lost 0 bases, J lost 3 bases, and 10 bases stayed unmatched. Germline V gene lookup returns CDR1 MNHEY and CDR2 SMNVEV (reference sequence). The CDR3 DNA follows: TGTGCCAGCAGTTTATCATCGGGGGGGCGGGGTTACTACGAGCAGTACTTC. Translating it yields CASSLSSGGRGYYEQYF.

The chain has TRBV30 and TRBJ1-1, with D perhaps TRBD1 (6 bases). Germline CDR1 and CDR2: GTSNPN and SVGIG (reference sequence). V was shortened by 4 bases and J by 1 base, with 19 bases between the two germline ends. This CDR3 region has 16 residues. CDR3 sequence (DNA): TGTGCCTGGAAGGGCGCCCGGGACATCCCGAACACTGAAGCTTTCTTT. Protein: CAWKGARDIPNTEAFF.

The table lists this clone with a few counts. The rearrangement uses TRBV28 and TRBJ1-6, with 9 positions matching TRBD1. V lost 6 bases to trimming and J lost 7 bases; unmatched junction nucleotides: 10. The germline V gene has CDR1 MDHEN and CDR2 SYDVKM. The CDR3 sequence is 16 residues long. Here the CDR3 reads CASRAGTGWYNSPLHF. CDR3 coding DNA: TGTGCCAGCAGGGCCGGGACAGGGTGGTACAATTCACCCCTCCACTTT. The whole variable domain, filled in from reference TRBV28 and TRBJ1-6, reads DVKVTQSSRYLVKRTGEKVFLECVQDMDHENMFWYRQDPGLGLRLIYFSYDVKMKEKGDIPEGYSVSREKKERFSLILESASTNQTSMYLCASRAGTGWYNSPLHFGNGTRLTVT.

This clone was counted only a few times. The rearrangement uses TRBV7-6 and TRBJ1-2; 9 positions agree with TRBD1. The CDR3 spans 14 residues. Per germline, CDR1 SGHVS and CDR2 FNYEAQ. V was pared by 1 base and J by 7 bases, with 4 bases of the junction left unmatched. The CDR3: CASSLEGTGTGYTF. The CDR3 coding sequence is TGTGCCAGCAGCTTAGAAGGGACAGGGACTGGCTACACCTTC.

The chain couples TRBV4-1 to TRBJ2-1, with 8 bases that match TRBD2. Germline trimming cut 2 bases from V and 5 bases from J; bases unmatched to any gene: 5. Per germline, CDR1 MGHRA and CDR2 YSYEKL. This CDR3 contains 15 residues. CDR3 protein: CASSQMTSANNEQFF. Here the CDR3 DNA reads TGCGCCAGCAGCCAAATGACTAGCGCTAACAATGAGCAGTTCTTC.

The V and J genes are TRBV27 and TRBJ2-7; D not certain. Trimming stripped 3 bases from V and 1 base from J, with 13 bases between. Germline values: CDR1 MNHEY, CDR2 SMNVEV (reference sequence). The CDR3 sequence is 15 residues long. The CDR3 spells CASSLFAARSYEQYF. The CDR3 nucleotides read TGTGCCAGCAGTTTGTTTGCCGCGAGGTCCTACGAGCAGTACTTC.

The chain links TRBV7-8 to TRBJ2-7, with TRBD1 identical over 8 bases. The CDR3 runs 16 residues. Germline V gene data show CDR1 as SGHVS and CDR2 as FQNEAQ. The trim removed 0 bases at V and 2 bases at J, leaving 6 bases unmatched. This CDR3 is CASSLAMRQGPYEQYF. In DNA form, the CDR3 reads TGTGCCAGCAGCTTAGCGATGAGACAGGGGCCCTACGAGCAGTACTTC.

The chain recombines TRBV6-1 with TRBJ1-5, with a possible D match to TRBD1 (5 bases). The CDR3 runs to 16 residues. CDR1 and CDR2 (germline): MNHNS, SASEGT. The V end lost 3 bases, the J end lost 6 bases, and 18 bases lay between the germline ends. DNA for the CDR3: TGTGCCAGCAGTGAGGTTCGTTCCGGGGGTCCTCAGCCCCAGCATTTT. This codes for CASSEVRSGGPQPQHF.

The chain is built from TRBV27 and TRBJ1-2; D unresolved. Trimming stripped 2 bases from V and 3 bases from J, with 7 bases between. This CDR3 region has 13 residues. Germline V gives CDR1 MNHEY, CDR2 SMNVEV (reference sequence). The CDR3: CASSLMPDYGYTF. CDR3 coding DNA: TGTGCCAGCAGTTTAATGCCAGACTATGGCTACACCTTC.

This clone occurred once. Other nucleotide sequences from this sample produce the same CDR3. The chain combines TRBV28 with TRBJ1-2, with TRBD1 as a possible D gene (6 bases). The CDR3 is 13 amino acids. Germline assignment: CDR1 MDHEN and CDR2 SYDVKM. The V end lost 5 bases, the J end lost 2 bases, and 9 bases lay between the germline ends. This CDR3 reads CASSLTGNYGYTF. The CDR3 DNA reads TGTGCCAGCAGTCTCACAGGGAACTATGGCTACACCTTC.

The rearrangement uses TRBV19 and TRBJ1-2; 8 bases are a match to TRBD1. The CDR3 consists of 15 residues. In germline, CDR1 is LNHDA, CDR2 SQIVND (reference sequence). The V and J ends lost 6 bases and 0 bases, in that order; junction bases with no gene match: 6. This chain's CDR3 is CASSTTGGANYGYTF. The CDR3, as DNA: TGTGCCAGTAGCACAACAGGGGGAGCTAACTATGGCTACACCTTC.